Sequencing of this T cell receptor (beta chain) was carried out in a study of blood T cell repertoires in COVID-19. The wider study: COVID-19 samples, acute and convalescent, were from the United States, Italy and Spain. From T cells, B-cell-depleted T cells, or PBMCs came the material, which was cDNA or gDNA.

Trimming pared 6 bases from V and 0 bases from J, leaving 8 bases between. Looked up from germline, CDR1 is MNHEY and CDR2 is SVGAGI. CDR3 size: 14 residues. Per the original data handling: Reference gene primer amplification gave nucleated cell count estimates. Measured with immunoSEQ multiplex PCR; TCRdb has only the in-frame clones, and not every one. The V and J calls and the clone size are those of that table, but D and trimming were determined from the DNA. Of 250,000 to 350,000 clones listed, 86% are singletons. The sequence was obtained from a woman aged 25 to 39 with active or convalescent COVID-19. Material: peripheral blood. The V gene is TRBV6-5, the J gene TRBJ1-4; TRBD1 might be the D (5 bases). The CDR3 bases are TGTGCCAGCAGCGCGACAGCAACTAATGAAAAACTGTTTTTT. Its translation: CASSATATNEKLFF.